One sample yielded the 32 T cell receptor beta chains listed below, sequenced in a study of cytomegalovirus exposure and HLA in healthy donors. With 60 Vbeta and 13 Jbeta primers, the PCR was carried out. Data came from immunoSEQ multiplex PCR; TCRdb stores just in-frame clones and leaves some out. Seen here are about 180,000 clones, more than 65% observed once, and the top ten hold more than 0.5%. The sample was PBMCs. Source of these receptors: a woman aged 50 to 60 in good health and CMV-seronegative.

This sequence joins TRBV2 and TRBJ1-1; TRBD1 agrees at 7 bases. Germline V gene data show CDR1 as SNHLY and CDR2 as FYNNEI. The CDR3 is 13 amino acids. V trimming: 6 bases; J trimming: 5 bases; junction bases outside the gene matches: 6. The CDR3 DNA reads TGTGCCAGCAGCAAGGACAGGAGTACTGAAGCTTTCTTT. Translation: CASSKDRSTEAFF.

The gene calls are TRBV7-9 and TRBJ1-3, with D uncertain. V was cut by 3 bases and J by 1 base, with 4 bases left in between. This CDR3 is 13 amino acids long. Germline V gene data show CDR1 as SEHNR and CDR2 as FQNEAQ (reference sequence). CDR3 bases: TGTGCCAGCAGCTTGGCATCTGGAAACACCATATATTTT. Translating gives CASSLASGNTIYF.

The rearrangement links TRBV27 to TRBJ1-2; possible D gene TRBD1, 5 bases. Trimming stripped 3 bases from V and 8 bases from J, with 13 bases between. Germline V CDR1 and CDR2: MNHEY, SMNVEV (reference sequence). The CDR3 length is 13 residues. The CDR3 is CASSLGRWDGYTF. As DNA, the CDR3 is TGTGCCAGCAGTTTGGGGAGGTGGGACGGCTACACCTTC.

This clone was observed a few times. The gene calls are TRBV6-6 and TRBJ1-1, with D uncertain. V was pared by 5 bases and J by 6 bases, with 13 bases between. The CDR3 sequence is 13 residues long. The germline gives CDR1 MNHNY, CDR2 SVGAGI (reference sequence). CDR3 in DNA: TGTGCCAGCAGTCCTAAGGCGGGCGCTGAAGCTTTCTTT. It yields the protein CASSPKAGAEAFF.

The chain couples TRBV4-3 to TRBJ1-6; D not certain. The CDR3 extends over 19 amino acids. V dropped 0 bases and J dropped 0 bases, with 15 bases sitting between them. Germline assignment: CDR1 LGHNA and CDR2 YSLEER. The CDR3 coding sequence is TGCGCCAGCAGCCAAGATTACGGACTATCCAGCTCCTATAATTCACCCCTCCACTTT. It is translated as CASSQDYGLSSSYNSPLHF.

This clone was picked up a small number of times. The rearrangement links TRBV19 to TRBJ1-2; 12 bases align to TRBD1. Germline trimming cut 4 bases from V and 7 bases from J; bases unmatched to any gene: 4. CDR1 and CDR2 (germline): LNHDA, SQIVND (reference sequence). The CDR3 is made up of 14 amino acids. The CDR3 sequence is CASSKGQGAGGYTF. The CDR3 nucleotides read TGTGCCAGTAGTAAGGGACAGGGGGCCGGTGGCTACACCTTC.

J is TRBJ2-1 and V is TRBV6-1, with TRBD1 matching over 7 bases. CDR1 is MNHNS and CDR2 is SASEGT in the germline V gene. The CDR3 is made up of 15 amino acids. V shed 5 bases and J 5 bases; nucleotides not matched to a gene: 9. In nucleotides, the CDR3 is TGTGCCAGCAGTCAGGACAGGATCCCCCACAATGAGCAGTTCTTC. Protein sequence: CASSQDRIPHNEQFF.

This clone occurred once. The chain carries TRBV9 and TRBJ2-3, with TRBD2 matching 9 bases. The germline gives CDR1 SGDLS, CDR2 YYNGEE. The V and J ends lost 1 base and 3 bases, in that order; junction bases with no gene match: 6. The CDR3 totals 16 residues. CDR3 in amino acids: CASSVYGTSHTDTQYF. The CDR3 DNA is TGTGCCAGCAGCGTATACGGGACTAGCCATACAGATACGCAGTATTTT.

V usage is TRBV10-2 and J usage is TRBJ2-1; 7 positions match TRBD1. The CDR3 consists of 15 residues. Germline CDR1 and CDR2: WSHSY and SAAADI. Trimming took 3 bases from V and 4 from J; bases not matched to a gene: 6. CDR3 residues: CASSDQGQRYNEQFF. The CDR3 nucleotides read TGCGCCAGCAGTGACCAGGGACAGAGATACAATGAGCAGTTCTTC.

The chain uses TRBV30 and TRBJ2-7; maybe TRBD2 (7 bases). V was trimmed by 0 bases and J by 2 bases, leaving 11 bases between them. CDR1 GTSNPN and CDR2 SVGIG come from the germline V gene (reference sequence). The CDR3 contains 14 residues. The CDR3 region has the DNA TGTGCCTGGAGTGTAGGGGGAGGGACCTACGAGCAGTACTTC. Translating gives CAWSVGGGTYEQYF.

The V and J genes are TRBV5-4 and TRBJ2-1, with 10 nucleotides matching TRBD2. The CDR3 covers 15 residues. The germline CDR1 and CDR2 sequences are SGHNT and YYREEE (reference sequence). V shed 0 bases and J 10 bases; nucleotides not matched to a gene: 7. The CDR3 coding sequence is TGTGCCAGCAGCTTGGCCCTAGCGGGGGACCCCGAGCAGTTCTTC. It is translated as CASSLALAGDPEQFF.

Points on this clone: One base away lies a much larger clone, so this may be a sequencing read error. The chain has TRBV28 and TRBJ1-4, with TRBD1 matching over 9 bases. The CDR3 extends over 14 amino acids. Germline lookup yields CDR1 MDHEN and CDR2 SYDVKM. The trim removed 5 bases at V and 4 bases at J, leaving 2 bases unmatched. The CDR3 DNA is TGTGCCAGCAGTGGGGGACAGGGTAATGAAAAACTGTTTTTT. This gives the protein CASSGGQGNEKLFF.

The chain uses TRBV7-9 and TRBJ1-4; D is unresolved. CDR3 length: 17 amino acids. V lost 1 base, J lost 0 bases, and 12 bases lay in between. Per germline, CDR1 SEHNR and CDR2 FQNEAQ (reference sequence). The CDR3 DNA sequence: TGTGCCAGCAGCTTAGGTCTCTCGGGTGCAACTAATGAAAAACTGTTTTTT. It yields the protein CASSLGLSGATNEKLFF. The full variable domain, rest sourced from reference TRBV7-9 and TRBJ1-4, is DTGVSQNPRHKITKRGQNVTFRCDPISEHNRLYWYRQTLGQGPEFLTYFQNEAQLEKSRLLSDRFSAERPKGSFSTLEIQRTEQGDSAMYLCASSLGLSGATNEKLFFGSGTQLSVL.

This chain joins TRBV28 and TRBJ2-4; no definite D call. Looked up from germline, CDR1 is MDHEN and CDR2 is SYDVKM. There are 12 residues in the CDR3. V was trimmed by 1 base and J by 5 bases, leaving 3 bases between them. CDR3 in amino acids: CASSLSENIQYF. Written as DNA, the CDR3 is TGTGCCAGCAGTTTATCCGAAAACATTCAGTACTTC.

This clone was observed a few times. CDR3 amino acids: CASSLDGGGLGYEQYF. In nucleotides, the CDR3 is TGCGCCAGCAGCTTGGACGGCGGAGGTTTAGGCTACGAGCAGTACTTC. This chain links TRBV5-1 with TRBJ2-7; maybe TRBD2 (5 bases). The germline gives CDR1 SGHRS, CDR2 YFSETQ. The CDR3 contains 16 residues. The ends were cut back, 0 bases at V and 3 bases at J, with 16 bases in the middle.

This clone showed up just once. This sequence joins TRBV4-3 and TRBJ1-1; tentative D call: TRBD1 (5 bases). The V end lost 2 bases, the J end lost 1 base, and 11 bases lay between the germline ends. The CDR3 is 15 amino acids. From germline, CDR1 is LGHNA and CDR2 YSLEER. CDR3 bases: TGCGCCAGCAGCCAAATCGGAAGGGGGAACACTGAAGCTTTCTTT. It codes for CASSQIGRGNTEAFF.

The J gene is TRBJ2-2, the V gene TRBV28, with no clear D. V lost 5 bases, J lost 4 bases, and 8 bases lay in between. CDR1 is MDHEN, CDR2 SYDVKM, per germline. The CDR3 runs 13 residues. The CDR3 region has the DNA TGTGCCAGCAGTACACAGAGCACCGGGGAGCTGTTTTTT. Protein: CASSTQSTGELFF.

The DNA for the CDR3 is TGTGCCAGCAGTTTATTGGGACTAGCGGGAAGGAGGGGCAATGAGCAGTTCTTC. Translation gives CASSLLGLAGRRGNEQFF. J is TRBJ2-1 and V is TRBV27; 13 nucleotides align to TRBD2. Per germline, CDR1 MNHEY and CDR2 SMNVEV (reference sequence). This CDR3 comprises 18 residues. V gave up 1 base and J gave up 6 bases; unmatched junction bases: 9.

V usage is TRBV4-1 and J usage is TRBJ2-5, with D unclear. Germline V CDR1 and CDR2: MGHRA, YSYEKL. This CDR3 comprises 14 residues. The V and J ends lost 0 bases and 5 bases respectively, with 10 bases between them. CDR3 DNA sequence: TGCGCCAGCAGCCAAGATGGGCCCCCGGAGACCCAGTACTTC. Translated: CASSQDGPPETQYF.

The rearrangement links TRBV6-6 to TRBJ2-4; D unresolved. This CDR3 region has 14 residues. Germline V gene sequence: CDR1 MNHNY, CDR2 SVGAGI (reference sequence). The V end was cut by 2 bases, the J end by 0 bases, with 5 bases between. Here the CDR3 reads CASSYRIAKNIQYF. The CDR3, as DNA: TGTGCCAGCAGTTACCGTATAGCCAAAAACATTCAGTACTTC.

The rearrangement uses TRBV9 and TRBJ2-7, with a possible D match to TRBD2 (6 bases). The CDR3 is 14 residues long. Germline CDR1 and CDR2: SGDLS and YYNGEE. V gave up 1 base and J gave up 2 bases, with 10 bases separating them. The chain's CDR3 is CASSVYGGTYEQYF. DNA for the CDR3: TGTGCCAGCAGCGTATATGGCGGGACCTACGAGCAGTACTTC.

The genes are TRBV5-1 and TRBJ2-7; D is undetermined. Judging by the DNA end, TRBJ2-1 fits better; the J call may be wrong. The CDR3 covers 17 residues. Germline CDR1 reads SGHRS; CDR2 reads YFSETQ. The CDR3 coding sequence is TGCGCCAGCAGCTTGGTTCAGGATAGTATCTCCTACAATGAGCAGTTCTTC. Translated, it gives CASSLVQDSISYNEQFF.

For the CDR3, the DNA is TGTGCCAGCAGGGACAGGGTCCAAGAGACCCAGTACTTC. This codes for CASRDRVQETQYF. V is TRBV2 and J is TRBJ2-5; 8 positions match TRBD1. The V and J ends lost 6 bases and 1 base, in that order; junction bases with no gene match: 1. Germline assignment: CDR1 SNHLY and CDR2 FYNNEI. The CDR3 spans 13 residues.

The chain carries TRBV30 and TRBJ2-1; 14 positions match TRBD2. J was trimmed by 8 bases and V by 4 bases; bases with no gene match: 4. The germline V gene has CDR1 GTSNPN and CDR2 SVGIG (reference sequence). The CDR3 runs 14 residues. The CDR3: CAWKGLAGADEQFF. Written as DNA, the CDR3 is TGTGCCTGGAAGGGACTAGCGGGAGCCGATGAGCAGTTCTTC.

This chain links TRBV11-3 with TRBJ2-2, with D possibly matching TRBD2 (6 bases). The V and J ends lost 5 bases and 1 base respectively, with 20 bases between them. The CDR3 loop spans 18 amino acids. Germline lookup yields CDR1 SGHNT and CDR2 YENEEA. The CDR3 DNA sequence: TGTGCCAGCAGCCCGGCCGGCTGGGGGGTGAGGAACACCGGGGAGCTGTTTTTT. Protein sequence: CASSPAGWGVRNTGELFF.

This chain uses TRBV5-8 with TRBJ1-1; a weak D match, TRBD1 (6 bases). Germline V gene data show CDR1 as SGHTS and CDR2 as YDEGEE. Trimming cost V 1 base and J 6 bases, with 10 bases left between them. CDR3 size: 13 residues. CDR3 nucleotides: TGTGCCAGCAGCTTGTGGGGGGGCTCTGAAGCTTTCTTT. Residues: CASSLWGGSEAFF.

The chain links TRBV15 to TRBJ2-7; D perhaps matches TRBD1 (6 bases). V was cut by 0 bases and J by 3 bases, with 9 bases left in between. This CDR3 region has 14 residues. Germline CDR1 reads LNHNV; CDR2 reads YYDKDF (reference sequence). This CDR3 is CATSRDRGNYEQYF. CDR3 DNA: TGTGCCACCAGCAGAGACAGGGGCAACTACGAGCAGTACTTC.

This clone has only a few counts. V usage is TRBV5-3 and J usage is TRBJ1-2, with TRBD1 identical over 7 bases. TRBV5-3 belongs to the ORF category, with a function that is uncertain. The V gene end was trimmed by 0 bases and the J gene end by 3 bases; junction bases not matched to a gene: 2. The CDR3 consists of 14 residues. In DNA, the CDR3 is TGTGCCAGAAGCTTGGGACAGGGTCACTATGGCTACACCTTC. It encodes CARSLGQGHYGYTF.

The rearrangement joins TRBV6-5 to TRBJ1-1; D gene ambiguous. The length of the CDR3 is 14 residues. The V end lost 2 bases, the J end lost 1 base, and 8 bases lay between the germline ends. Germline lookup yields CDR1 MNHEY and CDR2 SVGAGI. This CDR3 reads CASSYASQNTEAFF. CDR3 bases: TGTGCCAGCAGTTACGCGAGCCAGAACACTGAAGCTTTCTTT.

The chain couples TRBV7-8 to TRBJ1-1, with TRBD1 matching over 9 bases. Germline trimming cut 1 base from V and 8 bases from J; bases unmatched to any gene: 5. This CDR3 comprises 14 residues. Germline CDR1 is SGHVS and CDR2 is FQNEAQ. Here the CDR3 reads CASSLEGTGSEAFF. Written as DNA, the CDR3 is TGTGCCAGCAGCTTAGAAGGGACAGGGAGCGAAGCTTTCTTT. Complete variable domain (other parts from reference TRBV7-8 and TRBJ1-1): GAGVSQSPRYKVAKRGQDVALRCDPISGHVSLFWYQQALGQGPEFLTYFQNEAQLDKSGLPSDRFFAERPEGSVSTLKIQRTQQEDSAVYLCASSLEGTGSEAFFGQGTRLTVV.

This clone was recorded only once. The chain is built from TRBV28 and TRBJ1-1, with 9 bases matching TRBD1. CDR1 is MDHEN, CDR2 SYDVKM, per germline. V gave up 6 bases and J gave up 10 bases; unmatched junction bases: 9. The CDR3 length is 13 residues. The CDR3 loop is CASRTQGARAAFF. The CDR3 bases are TGTGCCAGCAGGACACAGGGGGCAAGGGCAGCTTTCTTT.

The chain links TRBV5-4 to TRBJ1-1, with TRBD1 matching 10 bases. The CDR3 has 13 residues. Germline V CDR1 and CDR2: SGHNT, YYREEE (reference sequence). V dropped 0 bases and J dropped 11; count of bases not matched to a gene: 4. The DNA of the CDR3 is TGTGCCAGCAGCTTGGGTCCGGGACAGGGGGCTTTCTTT. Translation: CASSLGPGQGAFF.